The entry that follows covers one TCR beta chain sequence. The source of the sample is a study of blood T cell repertoires in COVID-19. Study information: The United States, Italy and Spain were the sources of the acute and convalescent COVID-19 samples. Nucleic acid was either cDNA or gDNA, and it came from T cells, B-cell-depleted T cells, or PBMCs.

Original processing methods: Reference gene primer amplification gave nucleated cell count estimates. Measured with immunoSEQ multiplex PCR; TCRdb has only the in-frame clones, and not every one. V, J and clone size are those of that table, while D and trimming were read from the DNA. This repertoire shows about 44,000 clones, about 86% found once; its top ten account for about 40%. Per the germline V gene, CDR1 is SGHTS and CDR2 is YDEGEE. V was pared by 4 bases and J by 7 bases, with 8 bases of the junction left unmatched. The CDR3 loop spans 14 amino acids. The receptor comes from a human donor in a cohort sampled during active COVID-19. This chain links TRBV5-8 with TRBJ2-3, with 8 nucleotides matching TRBD2. Sequencing used peripheral blood. The CDR3, as DNA: TGTGCCAGCAGCCGCACGGGGGGGCGGAATACGCAGTATTTT. Protein product: CASSRTGGRNTQYF.